The 19 T cell receptor beta chains listed next were all sequenced from one sample in a study of Graves' ophthalmopathy and Graves' hyperthyroidism. Amplification of the TCR beta CDR3 regions used RNA transcripts (as template). After a first-round RT-PCR with HTBI primers, a second-round multiplex PCR was run. Each CDR3 protein gets one entry after TCRdb re-called the multiplex PCR reads with MiXCR. The table shows approximately 480,000 distinct CDR3 sequences, with approximately 14% occurring only once. Material: blood. The source is a woman in her 30s with Graves' ophthalmopathy.

This clonotype came up many times. The CDR3 does not end in the conserved phenylalanine or tryptophan, so this is likely a read error. This rearrangement joins TRBV11-2 to TRBJ2-7; unclear D gene. The germline gives CDR1 SGHAT, CDR2 FQNNGV. Trimming pared 5 bases from V and 3 bases from J, leaving 5 bases between. The CDR3 is 11 residues long. This chain's CDR3 is CASSRNYEQYL. DNA of the CDR3: TGTGCCAGCAGCCGCAACTACGAGCAGTACCTC.

This clonotype was recorded at least ten times. This chain uses TRBV4-1 with TRBJ1-5; maybe TRBD1 (5 bases). The CDR3 is 15 residues long. V lost 0 bases, J lost 5 bases, and 11 bases lay in between. From germline, CDR1 is MGHRA and CDR2 YSYEKL. CDR3 sequence reads: CASSQDIGTYQPQHF. CDR3 nucleotide sequence: TGCGCCAGCAGCCAAGATATCGGGACGTATCAGCCCCAGCATTTT.

Ten or more counts support this clonotype. This chain connects TRBV20-1 to TRBJ1-2; D is unclear. Germline values: CDR1 DFQATT, CDR2 SNEGSKA (reference sequence). The CDR3 spans 13 residues. V was pared by 6 bases and J by 0 bases, with 11 bases between. The CDR3 coding sequence is TGCAGTGCCCCAGATACGTCTAACTATGGCTACACCTTC. Encoded protein: CSAPDTSNYGYTF.

This clonotype was recorded many times. The V gene is TRBV28, the J gene TRBJ1-2, with a weak D call TRBD1 (6 bases). This CDR3 spans 15 amino acids. Trimming took off 6 bases at V and 2 bases at J, with 16 bases between the two ends. Germline loops: CDR1 MDHEN, CDR2 SYDVKM. This CDR3 reads CASSHRGAENYGYTF. The CDR3 region has the DNA TGTGCCAGCAGCCATCGGGGGGCGGAAAACTATGGCTACACCTTC.

This clonotype was counted many times. The rearrangement uses TRBV6-1 and TRBJ2-7; D perhaps matches TRBD1 (6 bases). Trimming cost V 4 bases and J 4 bases, with 23 bases left between them. Germline CDR1 MNHNS, CDR2 SASEGT. The CDR3 contains 17 residues. The CDR3 region is CASSVDHYGGLGYEQYF. As DNA, the CDR3 is TGTGCCAGCAGTGTGGACCACTATGGGGGCCTGGGGTACGAGCAGTACTTC.

This clonotype came up many times. The rearrangement uses TRBV6-1 and TRBJ1-1; 8 bases agree with TRBD1. The CDR3 is 14 residues long. V was pared by 6 bases and J by 3 bases, with 6 bases of the junction left unmatched. Germline-derived CDR1 and CDR2 are MNHNS and SASEGT. The CDR3 coding sequence is TGTGCCAGCAGCGAGGACAGGGCCTACACTGAAGCTTTCTTT. Translated: CASSEDRAYTEAFF.

This clonotype was counted at least ten times. The chain combines TRBV10-3 with TRBJ1-1; D might be TRBD1 (6 bases). Germline assignment: CDR1 ENHRY and CDR2 SYGVKD. The germline V and J ends were trimmed by 4 bases and 1 base, with 22 bases remaining between them. The CDR3 is made up of 18 amino acids. In nucleotides, the CDR3 is TGTGCCATCAGTGGCATAATTGGGACAAACAAGAAGAACACTGAAGCTTTCTTT. Amino acid sequence: CAISGIIGTNKKNTEAFF.

This clonotype was observed many times. V gene TRBV4-1 combines with J gene TRBJ2-7, with 8 bases aligning to TRBD2. CDR1 and CDR2 from the germline V gene are MGHRA and YSYEKL. This CDR3 has 16 residues. Trimming cost V 0 bases and J 4 bases; bases outside gene matches: 8. CDR3 region: CASSQDISGGPYEQYF. DNA of the CDR3: TGCGCCAGCAGCCAAGATATCTCGGGGGGGCCTTACGAGCAGTACTTC.

The chain couples TRBV6-2 or TRBV6-3 to TRBJ1-1; D uncertain. Trimming took off 7 bases at V and 1 base at J, with 16 bases between the two ends. This CDR3 comprises 15 residues. Germline CDR1 is MNHEY and CDR2 is SVGEGT. CDR3 sequence (DNA): TGTGCCAGCATTGCCCTGGTGCAGACGAACACTGAAGCTTTCTTT. Its translation: CASIALVQTNTEAFF.

Many counts were recorded for this clonotype. In DNA, the CDR3 is TGTGCCATCAGTGTCGTACCAAACTACGAGCAGTACTTC. Translation: CAISVVPNYEQYF. The V and J genes are TRBV10-3 and TRBJ2-7; D is undetermined. Germline loops: CDR1 ENHRY, CDR2 SYGVKD. Trimming pared 4 bases from V and 3 bases from J, leaving 10 bases between. The CDR3 consists of 13 residues.

This clonotype was found many times. The chain carries TRBV6-2 or TRBV6-3 and TRBJ2-3, with D unclear. Germline loops: CDR1 MNHEY, CDR2 SVGEGT. V dropped 4 bases and J dropped 6 bases, with 14 bases sitting between them. The CDR3 contains 14 residues. The CDR3 sequence is CASSSGWAPDTQYF. CDR3 in DNA: TGTGCCAGCAGTTCGGGTTGGGCGCCCGATACGCAGTATTTT.

The table lists this clonotype with many counts. DNA for the CDR3: TGCAGTGCTAGAGATGGAAAGGTACCCGACGAGCAGTACTTC. It specifies CSARDGKVPDEQYF. The genes are TRBV20-1 and TRBJ2-7; D not certain. The CDR3 contains 14 residues. The V gene lost 0 bases and the J gene lost 5 bases, with 14 bases spanning the gap. CDR1 and CDR2 from the germline V gene are DFQATT and SNEGSKA (reference sequence).

This clonotype was counted many times. Since the CDR3 does not end with the conserved phenylalanine or tryptophan, this likely comes from a read error. The chain recombines TRBV20-1 with TRBJ1-1; D ambiguous. Trimming cost V 0 bases and J 0 bases, with 8 bases left between them. Germline V lookup: CDR1 DFQATT, CDR2 SNEGSKA (reference sequence). CDR3 length: 14 residues. The CDR3 sequence is CSARDPGMNTEAFL. In nucleotides, the CDR3 is TGCAGTGCTAGAGACCCGGGGATGAACACTGAAGCTTTCCTT.

This clonotype has at least ten counts. The CDR3 protein is CASSYSGTSGSWNTGELFF. In DNA, the CDR3 is TGTGCCAGCAGTTACTCCGGGACTAGCGGGAGTTGGAACACCGGGGAGCTGTTTTTT. The chain joins TRBV6-2 or TRBV6-3 to TRBJ2-2, with 14 bases fitting TRBD2. Per germline, CDR1 MNHEY and CDR2 SVGEGT. The CDR3 totals 19 residues. J gave up 1 base and V 0 bases, and 4 bases lay outside the gene matches.

The chain recombines TRBV13 with TRBJ2-2; D call uncertain. V lost 0 bases and J 5 bases, leaving 10 bases between the germline ends. The germline gives CDR1 PRHDT, CDR2 FYEKMQ (reference sequence). This CDR3 is 15 amino acids long. CDR3 sequence (DNA): TGTGCCAGCAGCTTAGGCCTTCTGGGGACCGGGGAGCTGTTTTTT. This translates into CASSLGLLGTGELFF.

This clonotype has a handful of counts. The junction does not match germline at one end; this may be a read error. CDR3 protein: CVSSVDQNTEAFF. The CDR3 nucleotides read TGTGTCAGCAGCGTAGACCAAAACACTGAAGCTTTCTTT. V is TRBV9 and J is TRBJ1-1; D not resolved. This CDR3 region has 13 residues. Germline V gene lookup returns CDR1 SGDLS and CDR2 YYNGEE.

This clonotype occurred many times. CDR3 residues: CASSYPFRGSGYEQYF. The CDR3 DNA sequence: TGTGCCAGCAGTTACCCTTTCAGGGGTAGTGGGTACGAGCAGTACTTC. The chain is built from TRBV28 and TRBJ2-7; tentatively, D is TRBD1 (6 bases). Trimming stripped 4 bases from V and 4 bases from J, with 20 bases between. CDR1 MDHEN and CDR2 SYDVKM come from the germline V gene. This CDR3 has 16 amino acids.

This clonotype has a count of ten or more. The chain couples TRBV12-3 or TRBV12-4 to TRBJ1-2, with D maybe TRBD1 (6 bases). V lost 8 bases to trimming and J lost 5 bases, with 18 bases between them. This CDR3 is 14 amino acids long. The CDR3 DNA sequence: TGTGCCAGCGCTGAGGGGGTGGAAGATTATGGCTACACCTTC. Translating gives CASAEGVEDYGYTF.

This clonotype was counted a few times. The chain recombines TRBV6-5 with TRBJ2-2; 7 positions agree with TRBD1. The CDR3 loop spans 14 amino acids. The germline V gene encodes CDR1 MNHEY and CDR2 SVGAGI. J lost 12 bases, V lost 5 bases, and 12 bases had no gene match. The CDR3 coding sequence is TGTGCCAGCAGTGATTCGAGGGGACAGTCGAAGCTGTTTTTT. Protein: CASSDSRGQSKLFF.